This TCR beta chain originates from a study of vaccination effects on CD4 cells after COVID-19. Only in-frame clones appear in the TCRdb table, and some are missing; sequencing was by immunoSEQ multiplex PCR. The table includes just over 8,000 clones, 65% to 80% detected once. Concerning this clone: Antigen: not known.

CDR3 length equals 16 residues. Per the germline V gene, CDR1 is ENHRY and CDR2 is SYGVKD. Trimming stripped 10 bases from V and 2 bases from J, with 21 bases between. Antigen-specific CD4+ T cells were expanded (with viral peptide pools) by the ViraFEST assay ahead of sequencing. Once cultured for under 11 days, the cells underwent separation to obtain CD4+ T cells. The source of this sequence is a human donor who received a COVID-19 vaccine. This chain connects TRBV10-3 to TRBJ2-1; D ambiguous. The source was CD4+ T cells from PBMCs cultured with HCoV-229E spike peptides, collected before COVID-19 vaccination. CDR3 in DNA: TGTGCCACTGGGCCTGGGATGGTGAGAACCTACAATGAGCAGTTCTTC. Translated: CATGPGMVRTYNEQFF.